These 17 T cell receptor beta chains were all obtained from the same sample, sequenced in a study of cytomegalovirus exposure and HLA in healthy donors. Both 60 Vbeta primers and 13 Jbeta primers went into the PCR. Clones were read by immunoSEQ multiplex PCR, and TCRdb kept only the in-frame ones, dropping some. The sample lists fewer than 200,000 clones; 82% were seen once. Sequencing was carried out using PBMCs. The receptors were sampled from a man aged 50 to 59 in good health and CMV-seropositive.

Details on this clone: One end of the junction does not line up with germline, which may come from a read error. Other nucleotide sequences from this sample produce the same CDR3. CDR3: CASAKTGRVGQPQHF. The CDR3 DNA reads as TGTGCCAGCGCCAAAACGGGCAGGGTGGGCCAGCCCCAACATTTT. The V gene is TRBV6-5, the J gene TRBJ1-5; tentatively, D is TRBD1 (5 bases). CDR1 is MNHEY and CDR2 is SVGAGI in the germline V gene. This CDR3 spans 15 amino acids.

The V gene is TRBV30, the J gene TRBJ2-2; TRBD2 matches at 7 bases. J gave up 3 bases and V 1 base, and 5 bases lay outside the gene matches. Germline lookup yields CDR1 GTSNPN and CDR2 SVGIG (reference sequence). The CDR3 is made up of 15 amino acids. CDR3 coding DNA: TGTGCCTGGAGTGCTACTAGCGAGTACACCGGGGAGCTGTTTTTT. This codes for CAWSATSEYTGELFF.

The CDR3 loop reads CASNRADTQYF. The CDR3 DNA reads TGCGCCAGCAACAGGGCAGATACGCAGTATTTT. The V call is TRBV10-1, the J call TRBJ2-3, with D possibly being TRBD1 (6 bases). V gave up 7 bases and J gave up 4 bases, with 6 bases separating them. The CDR3 contains 11 residues. Germline assignment: CDR1 WNHNN and CDR2 SYGVQD (reference sequence).

CDR3 in amino acids: CASWRANEGDTQYF. For the CDR3, the DNA is TGTGCCAGCTGGAGGGCTAACGAGGGCGATACGCAGTATTTT. V usage is TRBV7-2 and J usage is TRBJ2-3, with D perhaps matching TRBD2 (6 bases). CDR1 and CDR2 (germline): SGHTA, FQGNSA. Trimming stripped 8 bases from V and 6 bases from J, with 18 bases between. The CDR3 extends over 14 amino acids. Complete variable domain (other parts from reference TRBV7-2 and TRBJ2-3): GAGVSQSPSNKVTEKGKDVELRCDPISGHTALYWYRQSLGQGLEFLIYFQGNSAPDKSGLPSDRFSAERTGGSVSTLTIQRTQQEDSAVYLCASWRANEGDTQYFGPGTRLTVL.

The sample holds one count of this clone. The chain's CDR3 is CASSLGQLGEQYF. CDR3 DNA sequence: TGCGCCAGCAGCTTGGGACAGTTAGGCGAGCAGTACTTC. J is TRBJ2-7 and V is TRBV5-1; possibly TRBD1 for D (5 bases). CDR1 and CDR2 (germline): SGHRS, YFSETQ. This CDR3 has 13 residues. V was trimmed by 0 bases and J by 6 bases, leaving 10 bases between them.

V is TRBV7-2 and J is TRBJ2-2; 8 nucleotides match TRBD2. V lost 1 base to trimming and J lost 6 bases; unmatched junction nucleotides: 7. This CDR3 region has 16 residues. The germline gives CDR1 SGHTA, CDR2 FQGNSA. The CDR3 DNA reads TGTGCCAGCAGCTTAGTAGGCGGGGGGATCGCCGGGGAGCTGTTTTTT. The encoded protein is CASSLVGGGIAGELFF. Looking up the rest from reference TRBV7-2 and TRBJ2-2 gives the full variable domain: GAGVSQSPSNKVTEKGKDVELRCDPISGHTALYWYRQSLGQGLEFLIYFQGNSAPDKSGLPSDRFSAERTGGSVSTLTIQRTQQEDSAVYLCASSLVGGGIAGELFFGEGSRLTVL.

In DNA form, the CDR3 reads TGTGCCAGCGACCGGGACAGGGGACCCTACGAGCAGTACTTC. Its translation is CASDRDRGPYEQYF. V is TRBV6-1 and J is TRBJ2-7; 10 bases fit TRBD1. V shed 8 bases, J shed 2 bases, and the junction held 6 bases outside the gene matches. The CDR3 is 14 amino acids. CDR1 and CDR2 from the germline V gene are MNHNS and SASEGT.

This rearrangement joins TRBV10-1 to TRBJ2-6; TRBD2 might be the D (5 bases). In germline, CDR1 is WNHNN, CDR2 SYGVQD (reference sequence). Between the trimmed V and J ends, which lost 7 bases and 0 bases, there was a span of 13 bases. The CDR3 has 16 amino acids. The CDR3 region has the DNA TGCGCCAGCATTAAGAATAGCGTCTCTGGGGCCAACGTCCTGACTTTC. Translating it yields CASIKNSVSGANVLTF.

CDR3 region: CAWRRGQLNSPLHF. The CDR3 DNA sequence: TGTGCCTGGAGAAGGGGACAGCTTAATTCACCCCTCCACTTT. The V call is TRBV30, the J call TRBJ1-6; the match to TRBD1 covers 7 bases. The CDR3 spans 14 residues. V shed 3 bases and J 6 bases; nucleotides not matched to a gene: 5. Germline values: CDR1 GTSNPN, CDR2 SVGIG (reference sequence).

In its sample, this clone was seen a few times. This sequence joins TRBV2 and TRBJ1-5, with 7 bases aligning to TRBD1. Trimming at V came to 6 bases and at J to 9 bases, leaving 8 bases not matched to a gene. CDR3 length equals 13 residues. Germline CDR1 and CDR2: SNHLY and FYNNEI. CDR3 loop: CASSQDRDRPQHF. The CDR3 region has the DNA TGTGCCAGCAGCCAAGACAGGGACAGGCCCCAGCATTTT.

The sample holds a few counts of this clone. The chain recombines TRBV29-1 with TRBJ2-5; 7 bases align to TRBD2. Per the germline V gene, CDR1 is SQVTM and CDR2 is ANQGSEA. With V trimmed by 4 bases and J by 3 bases, 5 bases remained unmatched. CDR3 length: 13 residues. The CDR3 nucleotides are TGCAGCGTTGGGGGGGGATCGAAAGAGACCCAGTACTTC. It translates to CSVGGGSKETQYF.

The rearrangement joins TRBV7-2 to TRBJ1-5, with D hard to call. The V and J ends lost 0 bases and 2 bases respectively, with 11 bases between them. CDR1 SGHTA and CDR2 FQGNSA come from the germline V gene. CDR3 size: 16 residues. The CDR3 DNA reads as TGTGCCAGCAGCTTAGCGGCCGGGATGGGCAATCAGCCCCAGCATTTT. Translating gives CASSLAAGMGNQPQHF.

The count of this clone is one. The chain has TRBV18 and TRBJ2-6; perhaps TRBD1 as D (5 bases). The CDR3 covers 17 residues. V was cut by 4 bases and J by 0 bases, with 13 bases left in between. In germline, CDR1 is KGHSH, CDR2 LQKENI. CDR3 DNA sequence: TGTGCCAGCTCACGGCCCACAGGAAACTCTGGGGCCAACGTCCTGACTTTC. It yields the protein CASSRPTGNSGANVLTF.

The chain couples TRBV15 to TRBJ2-7; weak D call: TRBD2 (5 bases). The germline gives CDR1 LNHNV, CDR2 YYDKDF (reference sequence). Between the trimmed V and J ends, which lost 0 bases and 3 bases, there was a span of 12 bases. The CDR3 covers 15 residues. The CDR3 coding sequence is TGTGCCACCAGCAGAGATAGAGGGAGTGGCTACGAGCAGTACTTC. Translation: CATSRDRGSGYEQYF.

This rearrangement joins TRBV6-1 to TRBJ2-6, with D perhaps TRBD2 (6 bases). Trimming cost V 3 bases and J 2 bases, with 17 bases left between them. The germline gives CDR1 MNHNS, CDR2 SASEGT. CDR3 length: 18 amino acids. The CDR3, as DNA: TGTGCCAGCAGTGACCGGGACGGGGGTCTAGCTGGGGCCAACGTCCTGACTTTC. Translating it yields CASSDRDGGLAGANVLTF.

The chain has TRBV11-2 and TRBJ2-1; 11 bases align to TRBD2. The CDR3 sequence is 19 residues long. The trim removed 3 bases at V and 7 bases at J, leaving 17 bases unmatched. CDR1 and CDR2 from the germline V gene are SGHAT and FQNNGV. CDR3 nucleotides: TGTGCCAGCAGCTTTTCCTCACCTTTAGCGGGGGGGGATCTGAATGAGCAGTTCTTC. This encodes CASSFSSPLAGGDLNEQFF.

The V gene is TRBV19, the J gene TRBJ2-7, with 8 bases fitting TRBD1. Germline V gene sequence: CDR1 LNHDA, CDR2 SQIVND (reference sequence). This CDR3 has 14 amino acids. V shed 5 bases, J shed 2 bases, and the junction held 5 bases outside the gene matches. CDR3 protein: CASSGTGETYEQYF. The CDR3 bases are TGTGCCAGTAGTGGGACAGGAGAGACCTACGAGCAGTACTTC.